The 7 T cell receptor beta chains listed next were all sequenced from one sample in a study of blood T cell repertoires in COVID-19. Only in-frame clones appear in the TCRdb table, and some are missing; sequencing was by immunoSEQ multiplex PCR. This table has some 200,000 clones, 60% to 85% appearing once. The sample was peripheral blood. These receptors all stem from a woman aged 50 to 60 with active or convalescent COVID-19.

The chain links TRBV28 to TRBJ1-5; D call uncertain. Per germline, CDR1 MDHEN and CDR2 SYDVKM. CDR3 size: 13 residues. V was cut by 7 bases and J by 3 bases, with 10 bases left in between. The CDR3 loop reads CASKRDDNQPQHF. The CDR3, as DNA: TGTGCCAGCAAGCGGGATGACAATCAGCCCCAGCATTTT.

V gene TRBV15 combines with J gene TRBJ2-1; 12 nucleotides match TRBD1. The CDR3 extends over 19 amino acids. CDR1 is LNHNV and CDR2 is YYDKDF in the germline V gene (reference sequence). J lost 8 bases, V lost 0 bases, and 14 bases had no gene match. The CDR3 DNA sequence: TGTGCCACCAGCAGAGATGTGGGACAGGGGGCTATCGTGGGAGATGAGCAGTTCTTC. As protein: CATSRDVGQGAIVGDEQFF.

V and J are TRBV13 and TRBJ2-1; TRBD2 aligns across 10 bases. J gave up 1 base and V 4 bases, and 10 bases lay outside the gene matches. The CDR3 is made up of 18 amino acids. CDR1 and CDR2 (germline): PRHDT, FYEKMQ (reference sequence). CDR3 sequence reads: CASSSASGGAGSYNEQFF. Written as DNA, the CDR3 is TGTGCCAGCAGCTCGGCGAGCGGGGGGGCTGGGTCCTACAATGAGCAGTTCTTC.

The chain couples TRBV15 to TRBJ2-7, with a tentative D call TRBD1 (5 bases). This CDR3 region has 14 residues. V was pared by 0 bases and J by 2 bases, with 8 bases between. Germline CDR1 LNHNV, CDR2 YYDKDF (reference sequence). CDR3 amino acids: CATSRDRGTYEQYF. CDR3 nucleotides: TGTGCCACCAGCAGAGATAGGGGAACCTACGAGCAGTACTTC. Full variable domain (missing parts from reference TRBV15 and TRBJ2-7): DAMVIQNPRYQVTQFGKPVTLSCSQTLNHNVMYWYQQKSSQAPKLLFHYYDKDFNNEADTPDNFQSRRPNTSFCFLDIRSPGLGDTAMYLCATSRDRGTYEQYFGPGTRLTVT.

This chain links TRBV30 with TRBJ2-1; TRBD2 matches at 10 bases. The CDR3 contains 14 residues. The germline gives CDR1 GTSNPN, CDR2 SVGIG (reference sequence). The trim removed 7 bases at V and 6 bases at J, leaving 9 bases unmatched. The DNA of the CDR3 is TGTGCCTTGGACCGCCTAGCGGGGGCCAATGAGCAGTTCTTC. Translating gives CALDRLAGANEQFF.

This chain connects TRBV28 to TRBJ2-2; D not resolved. V lost 7 bases and J 5 bases, leaving 17 bases between the germline ends. CDR1 and CDR2 (germline): MDHEN, SYDVKM. There are 15 residues in the CDR3. CDR3 nucleotide sequence: TGTGCCAGCACGATTAGCCGAATTGAGACCGGGGAGCTGTTTTTT. Amino acids: CASTISRIETGELFF.

The J gene is TRBJ2-1, the V gene TRBV5-1; possibly TRBD1 for D (6 bases). Germline V CDR1 and CDR2: SGHRS, YFSETQ. This CDR3 comprises 13 residues. Deletions cut 1 base from V and 8 bases from J, with 10 bases between. The CDR3 sequence: CASSLIYRDEQFF. Written as DNA, the CDR3 is TGCGCCAGCAGCTTGATCTACAGGGATGAGCAGTTCTTC. The whole variable domain, remainder taken from reference TRBV5-1 and TRBJ2-1, is KAGVTQTPRYLIKTRGQQVTLSCSPISGHRSVSWYQQTPGQGLQFLFEYFSETQRNKGNFPGRFSGRQFSNSRSEMNVSTLELGDSALYLCASSLIYRDEQFFGPGTRLTVL.